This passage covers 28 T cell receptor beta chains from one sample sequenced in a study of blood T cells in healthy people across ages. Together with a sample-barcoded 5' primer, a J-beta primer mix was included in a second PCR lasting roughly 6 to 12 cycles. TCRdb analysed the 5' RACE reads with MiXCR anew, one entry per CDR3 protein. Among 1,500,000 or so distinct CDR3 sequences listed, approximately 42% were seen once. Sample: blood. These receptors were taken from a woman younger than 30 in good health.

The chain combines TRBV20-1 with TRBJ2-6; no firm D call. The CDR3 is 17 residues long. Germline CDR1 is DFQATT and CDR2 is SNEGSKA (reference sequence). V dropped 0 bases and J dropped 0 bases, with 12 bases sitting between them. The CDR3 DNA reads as TGCAGTGCTAGAGACTTAGACTGGGGCTCTGGGGCCAACGTCCTGACTTTC. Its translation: CSARDLDWGSGANVLTF.

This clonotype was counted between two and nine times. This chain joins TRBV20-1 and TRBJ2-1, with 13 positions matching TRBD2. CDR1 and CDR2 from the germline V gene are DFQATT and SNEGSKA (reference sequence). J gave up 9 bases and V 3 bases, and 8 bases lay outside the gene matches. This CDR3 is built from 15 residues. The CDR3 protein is CSASPTSGRAREQFF. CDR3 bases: TGCAGTGCTAGCCCCACTAGCGGGAGGGCCCGTGAGCAGTTCTTC.

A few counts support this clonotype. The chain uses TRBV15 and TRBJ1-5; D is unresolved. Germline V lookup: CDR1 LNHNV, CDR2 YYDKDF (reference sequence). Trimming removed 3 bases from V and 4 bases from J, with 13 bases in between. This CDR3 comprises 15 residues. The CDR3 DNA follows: TGTGCCACCAGCAGCGAAGCGGTACTGAATCAGCCCCAGCATTTT. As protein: CATSSEAVLNQPQHF.

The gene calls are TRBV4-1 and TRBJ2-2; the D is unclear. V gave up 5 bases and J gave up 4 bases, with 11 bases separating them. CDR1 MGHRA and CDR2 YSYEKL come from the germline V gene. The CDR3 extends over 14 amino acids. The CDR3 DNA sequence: TGCGCCAGCAGCTTCAAAGAGAGCACCGGGGAGCTGTTTTTT. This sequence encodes CASSFKESTGELFF.

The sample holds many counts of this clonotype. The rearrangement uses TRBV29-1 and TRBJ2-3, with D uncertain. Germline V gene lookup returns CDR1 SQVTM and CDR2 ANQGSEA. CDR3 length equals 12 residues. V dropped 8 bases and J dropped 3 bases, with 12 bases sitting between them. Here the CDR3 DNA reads TGCAGCTCTCTGTACTGGACAGATACGCAGTATTTT. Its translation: CSSLYWTDTQYF.

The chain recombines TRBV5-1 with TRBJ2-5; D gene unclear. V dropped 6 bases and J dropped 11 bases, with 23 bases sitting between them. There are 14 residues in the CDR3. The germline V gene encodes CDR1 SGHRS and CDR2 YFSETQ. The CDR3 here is CASKLPGGHNEQYF. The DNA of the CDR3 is TGCGCCAGCAAGCTTCCCGGCGGTCACAATGAGCAGTACTTC.

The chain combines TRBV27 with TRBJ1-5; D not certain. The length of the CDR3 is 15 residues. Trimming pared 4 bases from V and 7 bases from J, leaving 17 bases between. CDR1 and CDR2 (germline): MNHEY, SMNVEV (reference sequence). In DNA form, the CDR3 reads TGTGCCAGCAGTTCCGGGCCCTTGGGAAGGCAGCCCCAGCATTTT. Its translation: CASSSGPLGRQPQHF.

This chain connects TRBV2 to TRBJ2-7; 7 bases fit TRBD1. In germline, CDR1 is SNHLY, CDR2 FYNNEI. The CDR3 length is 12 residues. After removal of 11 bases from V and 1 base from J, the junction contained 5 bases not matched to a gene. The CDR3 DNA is TGTGCCGGGGGACAGTTATCCTACGAGCAGTACTTC. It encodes CAGGQLSYEQYF.

The CDR3 nucleotides are TGTGCCAGCAGCAGATCAGGGGCGACTAATGAAAAACTGTTTTTT. It is translated as CASSRSGATNEKLFF. The genes are TRBV7-2 and TRBJ1-4; D is possibly TRBD1 (6 bases). Trimming took 5 bases from V and 2 from J, leaving 12 bases between them. CDR3 length: 15 residues. Per the germline V gene, CDR1 is SGHTA and CDR2 is FQGNSA.

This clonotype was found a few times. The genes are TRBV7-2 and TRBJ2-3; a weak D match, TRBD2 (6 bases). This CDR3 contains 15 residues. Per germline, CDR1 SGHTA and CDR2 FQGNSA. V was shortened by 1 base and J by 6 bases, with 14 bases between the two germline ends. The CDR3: CASSLGLTSFDTQYF. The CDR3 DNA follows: TGTGCCAGCAGCTTAGGATTAACTAGCTTCGATACGCAGTATTTT.

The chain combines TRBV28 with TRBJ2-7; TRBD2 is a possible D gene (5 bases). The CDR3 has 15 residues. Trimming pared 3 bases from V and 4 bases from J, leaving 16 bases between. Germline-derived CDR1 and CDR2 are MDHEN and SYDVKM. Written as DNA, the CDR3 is TGTGCCAGCAGTTTCGGGCGGGTGCTGGTGTACGAGCAGTACTTC. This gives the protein CASSFGRVLVYEQYF. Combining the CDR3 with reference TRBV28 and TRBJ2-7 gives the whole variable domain DVKVTQSSRYLVKRTGEKVFLECVQDMDHENMFWYRQDPGLGLRLIYFSYDVKMKEKGDIPEGYSVSREKKERFSLILESASTNQTSMYLCASSFGRVLVYEQYFGPGTRLTVT.

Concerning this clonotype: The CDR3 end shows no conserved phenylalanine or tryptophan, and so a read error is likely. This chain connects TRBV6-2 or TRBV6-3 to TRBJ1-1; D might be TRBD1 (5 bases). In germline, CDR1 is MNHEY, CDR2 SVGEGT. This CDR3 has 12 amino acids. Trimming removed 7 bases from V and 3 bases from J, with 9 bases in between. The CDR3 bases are TGTGCCAGCACTGGGGACGACACTGAAGCTTTCGTT. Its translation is CASTGDDTEAFV.

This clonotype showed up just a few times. The CDR3 coding sequence is TGCAGTGCCCGGCCGGCAGGGAGGTATTGGGCAGATACGCAGTATTTT. Protein product: CSARPAGRYWADTQYF. V gene TRBV20-1 combines with J gene TRBJ2-3, with D tentatively TRBD2 (6 bases). This CDR3 is 16 amino acids long. Germline V gene data show CDR1 as DFQATT and CDR2 as SNEGSKA (reference sequence). V shed 6 bases and J shed 4 bases, with 23 bases lying between them.

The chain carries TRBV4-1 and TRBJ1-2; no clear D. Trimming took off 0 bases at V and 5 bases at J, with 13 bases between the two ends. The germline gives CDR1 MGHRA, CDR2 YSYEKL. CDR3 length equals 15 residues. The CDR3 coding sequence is TGCGCCAGCAGCCAAGATGGGCGATACGGTTATGGCTACACCTTC. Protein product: CASSQDGRYGYGYTF.

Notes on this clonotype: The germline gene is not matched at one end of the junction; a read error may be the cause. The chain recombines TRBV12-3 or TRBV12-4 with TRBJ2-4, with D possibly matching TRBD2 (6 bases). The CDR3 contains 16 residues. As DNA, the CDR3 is TGTGCCAGCAGTTTAAGGGAGGCCCTAGCCAAAAACATTCGGTACTTC. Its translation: CASSLREALAKNIRYF.

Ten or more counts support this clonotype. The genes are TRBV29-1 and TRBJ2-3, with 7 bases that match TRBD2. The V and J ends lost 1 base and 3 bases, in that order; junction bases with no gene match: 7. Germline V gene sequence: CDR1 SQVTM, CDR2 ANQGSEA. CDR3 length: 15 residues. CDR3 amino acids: CSVEGWGGVTDTQYF. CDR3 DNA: TGCAGCGTTGAAGGTTGGGGGGGTGTGACAGATACGCAGTATTTT.

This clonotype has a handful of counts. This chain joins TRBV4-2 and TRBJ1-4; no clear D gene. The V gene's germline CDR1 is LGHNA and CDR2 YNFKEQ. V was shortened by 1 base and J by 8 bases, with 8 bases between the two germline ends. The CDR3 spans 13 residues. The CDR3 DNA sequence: TGTGCCAGCAGCCAAGCCGAAGGAGAAAAACTGTTTTTT. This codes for CASSQAEGEKLFF.

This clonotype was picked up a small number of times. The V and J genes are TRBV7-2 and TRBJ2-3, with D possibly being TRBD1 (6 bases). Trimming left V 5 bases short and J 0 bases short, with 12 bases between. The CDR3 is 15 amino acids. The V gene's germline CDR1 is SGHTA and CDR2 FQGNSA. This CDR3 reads CASSPGQSSTDTQYF. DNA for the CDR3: TGTGCCAGCAGCCCCGGACAGAGTAGCACAGATACGCAGTATTTT.

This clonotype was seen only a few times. Written as DNA, the CDR3 is TGTGCCACCAGCAGAGAGGCAGGGTCCACTGAAGCTTTCTTT. This codes for CATSREAGSTEAFF. This chain links TRBV15 with TRBJ1-1; TRBD1 might be the D (5 bases). CDR3 length equals 14 residues. Germline CDR1 and CDR2: LNHNV and YYDKDF (reference sequence). The V gene lost 0 bases and the J gene lost 4 bases, with 9 bases spanning the gap.

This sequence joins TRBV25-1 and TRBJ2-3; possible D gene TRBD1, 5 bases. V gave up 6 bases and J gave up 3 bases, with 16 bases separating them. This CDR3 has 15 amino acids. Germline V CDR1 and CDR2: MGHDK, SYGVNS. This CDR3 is CASRKTGSRTDTQYF. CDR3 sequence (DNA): TGTGCCAGCAGGAAAACAGGTTCCCGGACAGATACGCAGTATTTT.

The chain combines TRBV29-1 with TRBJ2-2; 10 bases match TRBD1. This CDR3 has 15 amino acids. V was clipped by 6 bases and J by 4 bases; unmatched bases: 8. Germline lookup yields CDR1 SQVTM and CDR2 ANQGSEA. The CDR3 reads CSVLGGQGSTGELFF. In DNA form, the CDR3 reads TGCAGCGTCCTAGGGGGACAGGGGAGCACCGGGGAGCTGTTTTTT.

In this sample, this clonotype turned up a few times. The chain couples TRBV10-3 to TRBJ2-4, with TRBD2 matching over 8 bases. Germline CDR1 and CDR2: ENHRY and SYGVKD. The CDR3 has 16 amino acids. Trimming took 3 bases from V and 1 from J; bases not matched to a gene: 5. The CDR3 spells CAISDGGGRAKNIQYF. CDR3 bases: TGTGCCATCAGTGACGGCGGGGGGCGGGCCAAAAACATTCAGTACTTC.

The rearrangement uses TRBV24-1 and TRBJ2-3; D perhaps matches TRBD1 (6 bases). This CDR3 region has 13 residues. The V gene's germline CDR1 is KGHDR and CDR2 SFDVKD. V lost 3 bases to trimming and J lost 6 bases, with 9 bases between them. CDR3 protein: CATSDTRGDTQYF. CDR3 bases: TGTGCCACCAGTGATACCAGGGGCGATACGCAGTATTTT.

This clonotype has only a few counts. CDR3 amino acids: CASSLDRISDTQYF. CDR3 nucleotide sequence: TGTGCCAGCAGCCTCGACAGAATTTCTGATACGCAGTATTTT. The chain has TRBV27 and TRBJ2-3, with a tentative D call TRBD1 (5 bases). This CDR3 has 14 amino acids. From germline, CDR1 is MNHEY and CDR2 SMNVEV (reference sequence). The V end lost 6 bases, the J end lost 6 bases, and 16 bases lay between the germline ends.

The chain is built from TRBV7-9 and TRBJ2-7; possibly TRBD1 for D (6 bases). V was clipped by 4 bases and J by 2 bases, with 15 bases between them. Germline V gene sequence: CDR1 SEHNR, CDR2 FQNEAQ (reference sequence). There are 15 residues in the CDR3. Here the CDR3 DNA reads TGTGCCAGCAGCTCAGACAGGATAGGGGCCTACGAGCAGTACTTC. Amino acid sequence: CASSSDRIGAYEQYF.

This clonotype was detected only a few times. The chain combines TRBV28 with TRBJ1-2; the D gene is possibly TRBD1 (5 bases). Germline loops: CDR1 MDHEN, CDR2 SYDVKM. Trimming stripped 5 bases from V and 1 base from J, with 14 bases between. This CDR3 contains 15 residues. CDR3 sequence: CASSPGGLSNYGYTF. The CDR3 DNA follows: TGTGCCAGCAGTCCCGGGGGATTAAGTAACTATGGCTACACCTTC.

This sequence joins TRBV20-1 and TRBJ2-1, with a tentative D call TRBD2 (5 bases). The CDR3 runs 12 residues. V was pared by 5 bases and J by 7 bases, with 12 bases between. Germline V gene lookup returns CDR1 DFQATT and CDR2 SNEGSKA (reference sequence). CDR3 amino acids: CSALRTANEQFF. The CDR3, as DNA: TGCAGTGCTCTTCGGACTGCAAATGAGCAGTTCTTC.

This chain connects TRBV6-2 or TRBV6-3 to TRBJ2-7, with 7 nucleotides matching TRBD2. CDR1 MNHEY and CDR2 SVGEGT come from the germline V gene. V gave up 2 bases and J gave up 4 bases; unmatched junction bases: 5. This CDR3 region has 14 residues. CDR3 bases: TGTGCCAGCAGTTACAGGCGGGAGTATTACGAGCAGTACTTC. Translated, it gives CASSYRREYYEQYF.